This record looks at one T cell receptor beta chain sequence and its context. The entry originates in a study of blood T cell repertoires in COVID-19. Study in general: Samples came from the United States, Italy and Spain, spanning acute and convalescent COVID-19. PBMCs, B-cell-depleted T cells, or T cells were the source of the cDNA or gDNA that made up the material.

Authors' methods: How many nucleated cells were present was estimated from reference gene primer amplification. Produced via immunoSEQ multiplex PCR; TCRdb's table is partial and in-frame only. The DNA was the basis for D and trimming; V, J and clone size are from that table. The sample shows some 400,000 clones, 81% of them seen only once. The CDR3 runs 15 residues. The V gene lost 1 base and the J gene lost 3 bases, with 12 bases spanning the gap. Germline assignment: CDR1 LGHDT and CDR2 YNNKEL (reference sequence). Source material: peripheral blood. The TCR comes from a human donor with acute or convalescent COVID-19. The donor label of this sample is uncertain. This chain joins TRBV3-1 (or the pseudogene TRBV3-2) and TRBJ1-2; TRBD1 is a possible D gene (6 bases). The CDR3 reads CASSQGRGGHYGYTF. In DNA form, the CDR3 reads TGTGCCAGCAGCCAAGGTCGGGGGGGGCACTATGGCTACACCTTC.